The next 25 T cell receptor beta chains were all read from a single sample in a study of CD8 T cells in ankylosing spondylitis. These receptors have no identified antigens. TCRdb independently ran MiXCR on the 5' RACE reads; one entry per CDR3 protein. In the table there are some 840,000 distinct CDR3 sequences, about an eighth of which are singletons. Study-wide points: Typical of ankylosing spondylitis blood, it appeared, was a TCR beta motif of several highly homologous variants.

Sequencing was performed on blood, either unsorted or a sorted T cell fraction (not recorded which). All receptors come from a male donor with ankylosing spondylitis.

This clonotype was found a few times. This sequence joins TRBV5-1 and TRBJ2-3; D could derive from TRBD1 or TRBD2 (6 bases each). V gave up 1 base and J gave up 4 bases, with 19 bases separating them. CDR1 SGHRS and CDR2 YFSETQ come from the germline V gene. The CDR3 contains 17 residues. CDR3 in DNA: TGCGCCAGCAGCTTGAAAACTCGGGGGCTGTCAGCAGATACGCAGTATTTT. Amino acid sequence: CASSLKTRGLSADTQYF.

A word on this clonotype: Mismatch with germline at one junction end may stem from a read error. This chain connects TRBV6-1 to TRBJ1-1; tentatively, D is TRBD1 (5 bases). The germline V gene has CDR1 MNHNS and CDR2 SASEGT. The CDR3 is made up of 11 amino acids. The CDR3 loop reads CASSVAGLLKF. The CDR3, as DNA: TGTGCCAGCAGTGTTGCGGGACTGTTAAAATTT.

The V call is TRBV20-1, the J call TRBJ2-2, with 10 bases fitting TRBD2. The germline CDR1 and CDR2 sequences are DFQATT and SNEGSKA (reference sequence). The V segment lost 4 bases and the J segment 4 bases; nucleotides outside the gene matches: 3. The CDR3 extends over 14 amino acids. CDR3 residues: CSAIAGGGTGELFF. CDR3 nucleotides: TGCAGTGCTATAGCGGGGGGTGGCACCGGGGAGCTGTTTTTT.

This clonotype was recorded a few times. The chain recombines TRBV5-1 with TRBJ1-4, with D possibly TRBD1 on 5 matching bases. The V end lost 1 base, the J end lost 5 bases, and 12 bases lay between the germline ends. This CDR3 is 15 amino acids long. Germline values: CDR1 SGHRS, CDR2 YFSETQ. The CDR3 DNA sequence: TGCGCCAGCAGCTTGCGGACGGGGGAAAATGAAAAACTGTTTTTT. It codes for CASSLRTGENEKLFF.

This clonotype has more than one count but fewer than ten. The chain carries TRBV12-3 or TRBV12-4 and TRBJ1-5, with a tentative D call TRBD1 (6 bases). The CDR3 covers 15 residues. V lost 6 bases and J lost 2, with 14 bases in between. The CDR3 region has the DNA TGTGCCAGCAGGCCCGGACAGTGGGGCAATCAGCCCCAGCATTTT. This codes for CASRPGQWGNQPQHF.

This clonotype has a handful of counts. The chain links TRBV20-1 to TRBJ2-3; 10 nucleotides align to TRBD2. The CDR3 has 15 amino acids. The germline gives CDR1 DFQATT, CDR2 SNEGSKA (reference sequence). The V segment lost 3 bases and the J segment 1 base; nucleotides outside the gene matches: 4. The CDR3 loop reads CSASLLAGGTDTQYF. The CDR3 DNA sequence: TGCAGTGCTAGCCTCCTAGCGGGAGGCACAGATACGCAGTATTTT.

This clonotype occurred many times. The chain joins TRBV20-1 to TRBJ2-7; tentatively, D is TRBD1 or TRBD2 (5 bases each). The V and J ends lost 4 bases and 7 bases respectively, with 17 bases between them. The CDR3 has 13 residues. Per the germline V gene, CDR1 is DFQATT and CDR2 is SNEGSKA (reference sequence). As DNA, the CDR3 is TGCAGTGCTATGGGGGAGATCGGGGAGGAGCAGTACTTC. It is translated as CSAMGEIGEEQYF.

This clonotype was picked up a small number of times. The chain joins TRBV7-9 to TRBJ1-1, with D perhaps TRBD1 (6 bases). Per germline, CDR1 SEHNR and CDR2 FQNEAQ (reference sequence). V was cut by 5 bases and J by 1 base, with 14 bases left in between. The CDR3 is 15 amino acids. The CDR3 region has the DNA TGTGCCAGCAGCGCATACAGGGTAGGGAACACTGAAGCTTTCTTT. As protein: CASSAYRVGNTEAFF.

The rearrangement links TRBV9 to TRBJ1-5, with 9 bases lining up with TRBD1. This CDR3 is 15 amino acids long. Germline loops: CDR1 SGDLS, CDR2 YYNGEE. The trim removed 3 bases at V and 3 bases at J, leaving 4 bases unmatched. The CDR3 is CASSAGTGINQPQHF. The CDR3 nucleotides are TGTGCCAGCAGCGCCGGGACAGGGATCAATCAGCCCCAGCATTTT.

This clonotype came up many times. The chain carries TRBV10-3 and TRBJ1-1; a possible D gene is TRBD1 (5 bases). CDR3 size: 16 residues. Trimming took off 3 bases at V and 1 base at J, with 15 bases between the two ends. The germline gives CDR1 ENHRY, CDR2 SYGVKD. DNA of the CDR3: TGTGCCATCAGTGATAGGGGCAGGGCGGGGAACACTGAAGCTTTCTTT. Protein product: CAISDRGRAGNTEAFF.

In its sample, this clonotype was seen a few times. The chain has TRBV7-9 and TRBJ2-3; D unresolved. This CDR3 comprises 15 residues. The ends were cut back, 5 bases at V and 3 bases at J, with 15 bases in the middle. In germline, CDR1 is SEHNR, CDR2 FQNEAQ (reference sequence). The CDR3 is CASSPSGYDTDTQYF. The CDR3 coding sequence is TGTGCCAGCAGCCCTTCGGGTTACGATACAGATACGCAGTATTTT.

This clonotype was observed at least ten times. This chain connects TRBV5-1 to TRBJ2-7; D is unresolved. Trimming stripped 1 base from V and 0 bases from J, with 11 bases between. This CDR3 region has 15 residues. From germline, CDR1 is SGHRS and CDR2 YFSETQ. CDR3 coding DNA: TGCGCCAGCAGCTTGATCGGCAGGAGCTCCTACGAGCAGTACTTC. Amino acids: CASSLIGRSSYEQYF.

The V call is TRBV20-1, the J call TRBJ2-3, with 7 bases matching TRBD1. CDR1 and CDR2 (germline): DFQATT, SNEGSKA (reference sequence). V was clipped by 5 bases and J by 4 bases; unmatched bases: 6. The CDR3 length is 13 residues. CDR3 in amino acids: CSAQTDRADTQYF. For the CDR3, the DNA is TGCAGTGCTCAGACCGACAGGGCAGATACGCAGTATTTT.

This clonotype was seen more than once but under ten times. The chain is built from TRBV29-1 and TRBJ1-2; D unresolved. Germline V gives CDR1 SQVTM, CDR2 ANQGSEA. Trimming left V 6 bases short and J 6 bases short, with 23 bases between. The CDR3 is made up of 15 amino acids. DNA for the CDR3: TGCAGCGTGACTCTCCGAGACTCATTTCGTAATGGCTACACCTTC. Translated: CSVTLRDSFRNGYTF.

This clonotype was counted a few times. The chain is built from TRBV6-5 and TRBJ2-2, with 11 bases identical to TRBD1. Germline V gene sequence: CDR1 MNHEY, CDR2 SVGAGI. The ends lost 2 bases at V and 7 bases at J; junction bases unmatched: 12. This CDR3 comprises 18 residues. The CDR3 bases are TGTGCCAGCAGTTACGCCACTTGGGGACAGGGGGGAATCGGGGAGCTGTTTTTT. It specifies CASSYATWGQGGIGELFF.

This clonotype was picked up a small number of times. This chain joins TRBV20-1 and TRBJ2-1; no firm D call. Germline CDR1 DFQATT, CDR2 SNEGSKA (reference sequence). V dropped 2 bases and J dropped 4 bases, with 12 bases sitting between them. This CDR3 is built from 14 residues. Here the CDR3 reads CSARQAIKYNEQFF. The CDR3 nucleotides are TGCAGTGCTAGACAAGCGATAAAATACAATGAGCAGTTCTTC.

This clonotype was detected only a few times. The rearrangement joins TRBV9 to TRBJ2-3; 7 bases are a match to TRBD2. The CDR3 is 17 amino acids. Germline values: CDR1 SGDLS, CDR2 YYNGEE. V shed 0 bases and J 3 bases; nucleotides not matched to a gene: 10. CDR3 nucleotide sequence: TGTGCCAGCAGCGTAGGGGTTGGGAGGGGAGCGACAGATACGCAGTATTTT. Amino acid sequence: CASSVGVGRGATDTQYF.

The chain employs TRBV29-1 and TRBJ1-2; 8 bases are shared with TRBD1. The ends lost 3 bases at V and 3 bases at J; junction bases unmatched: 3. Germline V gene lookup returns CDR1 SQVTM and CDR2 ANQGSEA. The CDR3 length is 13 residues. The DNA of the CDR3 is TGCAGCGTTGATTCAGGGGGCGACTATGGCTACACCTTC. Translating gives CSVDSGGDYGYTF.

This clonotype appeared many times. The V gene is TRBV24-1, the J gene TRBJ2-1, with no clear D. The germline V and J ends were trimmed by 3 bases and 8 bases, with 4 bases remaining between them. CDR1 and CDR2 (germline): KGHDR, SFDVKD. The CDR3 has 11 amino acids. Written as DNA, the CDR3 is TGTGCCACCAGTGATGAGTATGAGCAGTTCTTC. Its translation is CATSDEYEQFF.

This clonotype was observed a few times. V and J are TRBV23-1 and TRBJ1-5; TRBD1 agrees at 8 bases. TRBV23-1 is an ORF, and what it does is uncertain. Losses at the gene ends were 4 bases for V and 9 bases for J; bases not matched to a gene: 11. CDR3 length equals 15 residues. In DNA, the CDR3 is TGCGCCAGCAGTCCCCCGCTACAGGGGGGGGGGCCCCAGCATTTT. Translation gives CASSPPLQGGGPQHF.

This chain connects TRBV29-1 to TRBJ1-2; 7 nucleotides align to TRBD1. V shed 7 bases, J shed 4 bases, and the junction held 9 bases outside the gene matches. The germline V gene encodes CDR1 SQVTM and CDR2 ANQGSEA. The CDR3 sequence is 13 residues long. The CDR3 DNA follows: TGCAGCGCAACAAAACAGGGGAGCTATGGCTACACCTTC. As protein: CSATKQGSYGYTF.

In its sample, this clonotype was seen many times. J is TRBJ1-1 and V is TRBV20-1; the D is unclear. The V end lost 6 bases, the J end lost 7 bases, and 12 bases lay between the germline ends. This CDR3 is 11 amino acids long. Germline V CDR1 and CDR2: DFQATT, SNEGSKA (reference sequence). CDR3 sequence (DNA): TGCAGTGCGCCTAGATGGGGTGAAGCTTTCTTT. Its protein product is CSAPRWGEAFF.

This chain links TRBV6-1 with TRBJ2-1, with 12 bases fitting TRBD2. Germline trimming cut 5 bases from V and 7 bases from J; bases unmatched to any gene: 6. Germline assignment: CDR1 MNHNS and CDR2 SASEGT. There are 15 residues in the CDR3. The CDR3 nucleotides read TGTGCCAGCAGTCCCCGACTAGCGGGGGATAATGAGCAGTTCTTC. Encoded protein: CASSPRLAGDNEQFF.

The chain employs TRBV5-1 and TRBJ2-3, with a weak D call TRBD1 (5 bases). The germline CDR1 and CDR2 sequences are SGHRS and YFSETQ. V was shortened by 2 bases and J by 4 bases, with 14 bases between the two germline ends. The CDR3 is made up of 15 amino acids. The DNA of the CDR3 is TGCGCCAGCAGCTTTAAAGGGGCCGGTGCAGATACGCAGTATTTT. Translation gives CASSFKGAGADTQYF. Variable domain in full (rest from reference TRBV5-1 and TRBJ2-3): KAGVTQTPRYLIKTRGQQVTLSCSPISGHRSVSWYQQTPGQGLQFLFEYFSETQRNKGNFPGRFSGRQFSNSRSEMNVSTLELGDSALYLCASSFKGAGADTQYFGPGTRLTVL.

This clonotype occurred a few times. The V call is TRBV20-1, the J call TRBJ2-4; 7 nucleotides agree with TRBD2. V lost 0 bases, J lost 8 bases, and 7 bases stayed unmatched. This CDR3 region has 14 residues. CDR1 and CDR2 (germline): DFQATT, SNEGSKA (reference sequence). The chain's CDR3 is CSARDSGRGYIQYF. The CDR3 nucleotides read TGCAGTGCTAGAGATTCGGGGAGGGGTTACATTCAGTACTTC.